Below, 23 T cell receptor beta chains from the same sample are listed, as sequenced in a study of blood T cell repertoires in COVID-19. Sequencing was performed with immunoSEQ multiplex PCR; in TCRdb, only in-frame clones are kept and a portion is missing. This table holds under 170,000 clones, about 86% found once. The sample comprised peripheral blood. These receptors came from a man between 65 and 79 years old with acute or convalescent COVID-19.

V usage is TRBV28 and J usage is TRBJ1-1; TRBD1 matches 9 bases. J lost 1 base, V lost 5 bases, and 5 bases had no gene match. The CDR3 contains 15 residues. Germline CDR1 is MDHEN and CDR2 is SYDVKM. CDR3 sequence (DNA): TGTGCCAGCAGTCCTGGACAGGGGACGAACACTGAAGCTTTCTTT. This sequence encodes CASSPGQGTNTEAFF. The full variable domain, with the rest looked up from reference TRBV28 and TRBJ1-1, is DVKVTQSSRYLVKRTGEKVFLECVQDMDHENMFWYRQDPGLGLRLIYFSYDVKMKEKGDIPEGYSVSREKKERFSLILESASTNQTSMYLCASSPGQGTNTEAFFGQGTRLTVV.

This chain uses TRBV27 with TRBJ2-3; 7 positions agree with TRBD1. After removal of 4 bases from V and 0 bases from J, the junction contained 4 bases not matched to a gene. The CDR3 has 15 residues. The germline V gene has CDR1 MNHEY and CDR2 SMNVEV (reference sequence). The DNA for the CDR3 is TGTGCCAGCAGTTCAACGGGACAGAGCACAGATACGCAGTATTTT. Translated, it gives CASSSTGQSTDTQYF.

The CDR3: CASSRTSGSANDEQYF. CDR3 DNA: TGTGCCAGCAGCCGGACTAGCGGGAGCGCAAACGACGAGCAGTACTTC. V and J are TRBV6-2 or TRBV6-3 and TRBJ2-7; 13 bases fit TRBD2. The trim removed 6 bases at V and 5 bases at J, leaving 10 bases unmatched. The CDR3 has 16 residues. Germline V gene lookup returns CDR1 MNHEY and CDR2 SVGEGT.

The genes are TRBV7-9 and TRBJ2-7; the D gene is possibly TRBD2 (7 bases). Trimming removed 2 bases at V and 0 bases at J, with 11 bases between. The CDR3 sequence is 15 residues long. CDR1 is SEHNR, CDR2 FQNEAQ, per germline (reference sequence). CDR3 nucleotide sequence: TGTGCCAGCAGCTTATCGGGGGGCAGCTCCTACGAGCAGTACTTC. The encoded protein is CASSLSGGSSYEQYF.

V is TRBV19 and J is TRBJ2-5; TRBD1 is a possible D gene (6 bases). The V and J ends lost 5 bases and 5 bases respectively, with 18 bases between them. The germline V gene encodes CDR1 LNHDA and CDR2 SQIVND (reference sequence). This CDR3 is 15 amino acids long. Here the CDR3 DNA reads TGTGCCAGTAGTTTTGGGTCAGGGGATTCGGAGACCCAGTACTTC. This translates into CASSFGSGDSETQYF.

This chain uses TRBV19 with TRBJ1-2; 8 bases line up with TRBD1. V lost 5 bases to trimming and J lost 3 bases; unmatched junction nucleotides: 8. Germline CDR1 and CDR2: LNHDA and SQIVND (reference sequence). The CDR3 sequence is 15 residues long. CDR3 loop: CASSPQGAGDYGYTF. Here the CDR3 DNA reads TGTGCCAGTAGTCCGCAGGGGGCTGGTGACTATGGCTACACCTTC.

The V call is TRBV14, the J call TRBJ1-2; a possible D gene is TRBD1 (5 bases). Trimming took off 4 bases at V and 8 bases at J, with 14 bases between the two ends. Germline V gives CDR1 SGHDN, CDR2 FVKESK. The CDR3 runs 13 residues. The CDR3 is CASSPREYTGYTF. CDR3 DNA: TGTGCCAGCAGCCCCAGGGAATACACCGGCTACACCTTC.

The chain employs TRBV29-1 and TRBJ2-1; 13 positions match TRBD2. Per germline, CDR1 SQVTM and CDR2 ANQGSEA. J gave up 10 bases and V 0 bases, and 9 bases lay outside the gene matches. The CDR3 runs to 16 residues. The CDR3 reads CSVEERRTSGSGEQFF. The CDR3 coding sequence is TGCAGCGTTGAAGAAAGAAGGACTAGCGGGAGTGGGGAGCAGTTCTTC.

This sequence joins TRBV3-1 (or the pseudogene TRBV3-2) and TRBJ2-3; the D gene is possibly TRBD1 (6 bases). Trimming stripped 9 bases from V and 5 bases from J, with 12 bases between. The CDR3 runs to 12 residues. Germline CDR1 and CDR2: LGHDT and YNNKEL (reference sequence). CDR3 nucleotides: TGTGCCAGTCAGGGGAGAAGAGATACGCAGTATTTT. Translated: CASQGRRDTQYF.

V gene TRBV5-1 combines with J gene TRBJ2-1, with 8 bases aligning to TRBD1. The CDR3 covers 14 residues. Germline V gene lookup returns CDR1 SGHRS and CDR2 YFSETQ. V dropped 4 bases and J dropped 3; count of bases not matched to a gene: 3. This CDR3 reads CASSQGQGYNEQFF. DNA for the CDR3: TGCGCCAGCAGCCAAGGACAGGGCTACAATGAGCAGTTCTTC.

The rearrangement uses TRBV19 and TRBJ2-5, with 8 bases identical to TRBD1. Germline CDR1 is LNHDA and CDR2 is SQIVND (reference sequence). The CDR3 covers 13 residues. V trimming: 9 bases; J trimming: 5 bases; junction bases outside the gene matches: 8. The CDR3 DNA follows: TGTGCCAGCCGCTCGACAGGGGAGGAGACCCAGTACTTC. Protein sequence: CASRSTGEETQYF.

V is TRBV7-2 and J is TRBJ2-1; 13 nucleotides align to TRBD2. The CDR3 totals 15 residues. Germline CDR1 SGHTA, CDR2 FQGNSA. Losses at the gene ends were 6 bases for V and 15 bases for J; bases not matched to a gene: 14. For the CDR3, the DNA is TGTGCCAGCAGTCAGGGACTAGCGGGACTACCACGGCGGTTCTTC. Translated: CASSQGLAGLPRRFF. Full variable domain (missing parts from reference TRBV7-2 and TRBJ2-1): GAGVSQSPSNKVTEKGKDVELRCDPISGHTALYWYRQSLGQGLEFLIYFQGNSAPDKSGLPSDRFSAERTGGSVSTLTIQRTQQEDSAVYLCASSQGLAGLPRRFFGPGTRLTVL.

This chain links TRBV9 with TRBJ2-4; D remains unclear. The germline V gene has CDR1 SGDLS and CDR2 YYNGEE. CDR3 length: 14 amino acids. The V and J ends lost 4 bases and 5 bases respectively, with 13 bases between them. This CDR3 is CASSPNSIQNIQYF. The CDR3 DNA reads as TGTGCCAGCAGCCCCAACAGTATCCAAAACATTCAGTACTTC.

The chain is built from TRBV7-8 and TRBJ2-1, with TRBD2 matching 7 bases. This CDR3 region has 16 residues. Unmatched junction bases numbered 9, after V lost 0 bases and J lost 7 bases. Germline CDR1 reads SGHVS; CDR2 reads FQNEAQ. This chain's CDR3 is CASSLALRTSGNEQFF. Here the CDR3 DNA reads TGTGCCAGCAGCTTAGCGCTACGGACTAGTGGAAATGAGCAGTTCTTC.

The V call is TRBV10-3, the J call TRBJ1-2; no definite D call. Between the trimmed V and J ends, which lost 3 bases and 2 bases, there was a span of 7 bases. This CDR3 comprises 13 residues. The germline V gene encodes CDR1 ENHRY and CDR2 SYGVKD. The DNA for the CDR3 is TGTGCCATCAGTGACCGACAAAACTATGGCTACACCTTC. Protein: CAISDRQNYGYTF.

The genes are TRBV27 and TRBJ2-1, with 14 nucleotides matching TRBD2. The trim removed 6 bases at V and 8 bases at J, leaving 6 bases unmatched. Germline CDR1 and CDR2: MNHEY and SMNVEV (reference sequence). This CDR3 is 15 amino acids long. The CDR3 nucleotides are TGTGCCAGCAGAGGGACTAGCGGGAGTGTCTATGAGCAGTTCTTC. This gives the protein CASRGTSGSVYEQFF.

The chain couples TRBV3-1 (or the pseudogene TRBV3-2) to TRBJ2-7, with 7 bases identical to TRBD2. Germline V gene data show CDR1 as LGHDT and CDR2 as YNNKEL (reference sequence). This CDR3 region has 16 residues. The ends lost 4 bases at V and 2 bases at J; junction bases unmatched: 11. CDR3 region: CASSPRGVAITYEQYF. CDR3 DNA: TGTGCCAGCAGCCCCCGGGGGGTAGCTATAACCTACGAGCAGTACTTC.

CDR3 nucleotide sequence: TGTGCCACCAGTTCGCGCGGACAGGGGGCATCAGATACGCAGTATTTT. It specifies CATSSRGQGASDTQYF. The genes are TRBV24-1 and TRBJ2-3, with 11 bases matching TRBD1. V shed 6 bases and J 4 bases; nucleotides not matched to a gene: 8. Germline-derived CDR1 and CDR2 are KGHDR and SFDVKD. CDR3 length: 16 amino acids.

There are a few counts of this clone. The chain employs TRBV5-1 and TRBJ2-1, with a tentative D call TRBD2 (5 bases). With 5 bases removed from V and 0 bases from J, the gap between germline ends came to 15 bases. Germline CDR1 SGHRS, CDR2 YFSETQ. This CDR3 has 16 amino acids. CDR3 in DNA: TGCGCCAGCAGAGCTGGGGTGGGGAGCTCCTACAATGAGCAGTTCTTC. Amino acids: CASRAGVGSSYNEQFF.

V is TRBV7-2 and J is TRBJ1-2, with D uncertain. Germline V lookup: CDR1 SGHTA, CDR2 FQGNSA. Trimming left V 5 bases short and J 7 bases short, with 11 bases between. The CDR3 runs 12 residues. The CDR3, as DNA: TGTGCCAGCAGCATGTACAATCGTGGCTACACCTTC. Its translation is CASSMYNRGYTF.

The chain combines TRBV15 with TRBJ1-1, with 7 bases that match TRBD1. The CDR3 has 16 residues. The J segment lost 5 bases and the V segment lost 1 base, leaving 10 bases of the junction unmatched. The V gene's germline CDR1 is LNHNV and CDR2 YYDKDF (reference sequence). CDR3 amino acids: CATSRGTGVLGTEAFF. The CDR3 DNA reads as TGTGCCACCAGCAGAGGGACAGGCGTTCTTGGTACTGAAGCTTTCTTT.

This sequence joins TRBV4-1 and TRBJ1-4; 7 bases line up with TRBD1. The trim removed 1 base at V and 0 bases at J, leaving 8 bases unmatched. This CDR3 contains 18 residues. Germline CDR1 and CDR2: MGHRA and YSYEKL. CDR3 sequence (DNA): TGCGCCAGCAGCCAAGCTCCGGGACAGCTTGCAACTAATGAAAAACTGTTTTTT. Its translation: CASSQAPGQLATNEKLFF.

The chain carries TRBV6-5 and TRBJ1-1; D is perhaps TRBD1 (6 bases). Trimming removed 4 bases at V and 5 bases at J, with 17 bases between. The germline V gene encodes CDR1 MNHEY and CDR2 SVGAGI. This CDR3 is 15 amino acids long. CDR3 nucleotide sequence: TGTGCCAGCAGTTCTACAGGGCGGAGTAGGACTGAAGCTTTCTTT. Encoded protein: CASSSTGRSRTEAFF.